These T cell receptor beta chains were read from a single sample in a study of cytomegalovirus exposure and HLA in healthy donors. Repertoires were generated with immunoSEQ multiplex PCR, while TCRdb's copy carries only in-frame clones and drops some. The data contain fewer than 250,000 clones, over 70% of them singletons. The sample consisted of PBMCs. Every receptor here comes from a man younger than 40 in good health and CMV-seronegative. The CDR3 runs from the conserved cysteine through the conserved F or W.

j_call | v_call | cdr3_aa
. | TRBV5-6 | CASSPLGRGRTYEQYF
TRBJ2-1 | TRBV7-9 | CASSPHVTGSYNEQFF
TRBJ1-1 | TRBV18 | CASSPTNTEAFF
TRBJ1-3 | TRBV18 | CASSPRGDSTGNTIYF
TRBJ2-1 | TRBV28 | CASVIAGVNNEQFF
TRBJ2-2 | TRBV2 | CASDRGLNGELFF
TRBJ1-5 | TRBV6-1 | CASSGPQHF
TRBJ1-1 | TRBV6-6 | CASSAGAETEAFF
TRBJ2-7 | TRBV7-2 | CASSPIRTSKSYEQYF
TRBJ1-2 | TRBV7-2 | CASSQQGYGYTF
TRBJ1-1 | TRBV4-2 | CASSPGRGNTEAFF
TRBJ1-3 | TRBV9 | CASSVGVAGNTIYF
TRBJ2-5 | TRBV6-1 | CASRDMGQGKETQYF
TRBJ1-1 | TRBV7-2 | CASSLFGGSEAFF
TRBJ1-1 | TRBV28 | CASSAEGRGAFF
TRBJ2-4 | TRBV18 | CASSEGEENIQYF
TRBJ1-1 | TRBV7-2 | CASSPSGGNTEAFF
TRBJ2-5 | TRBV19 | CASSIADRAQETQYF
TRBJ2-7 | TRBV7-8 | CASSLGSGSQYF
TRBJ1-5 | TRBV28 | CASSLMDRNNQPQHF
TRBJ2-7 | TRBV7-9 | CASSRQGKGYEQYF
TRBJ1-5 | TRBV28 | CASSPSPGRYSNQPQHF
TRBJ2-1 | TRBV6-6 | CASSGQGNYNEQFF
TRBJ1-2 | TRBV7-9 | CSSSPPGGEANYGYTF
TRBJ1-2 | TRBV28 | CASMEGARGGYTF
TRBJ2-5 | TRBV19 | CASSTHYDVAGGPVVQETQYF
TRBJ2-3 | TRBV5-1 | CASSGGGGPPPTDTQYF
TRBJ2-1 | TRBV9 | CASRPGTSTYNEQFF
TRBJ1-2 | TRBV7-9 | CSSSPREGASYGYTF
TRBJ1-1 | TRBV27 | CASSTVQGAEAFF
TRBJ2-5 | TRBV4-1 | CASSQDEVRRGETQYF
TRBJ2-7 | TRBV19 | CASRNSGLISYEQYF
TRBJ1-5 | TRBV19 | CASAWEGPQPQHF
TRBJ1-4 | TRBV2 | CASSETGHGNEKLFF
TRBJ1-5 | TRBV7-9 | CSSSDLGDQPQHF
TRBJ2-3 | TRBV19 | CASSTSRGRTDTQYF